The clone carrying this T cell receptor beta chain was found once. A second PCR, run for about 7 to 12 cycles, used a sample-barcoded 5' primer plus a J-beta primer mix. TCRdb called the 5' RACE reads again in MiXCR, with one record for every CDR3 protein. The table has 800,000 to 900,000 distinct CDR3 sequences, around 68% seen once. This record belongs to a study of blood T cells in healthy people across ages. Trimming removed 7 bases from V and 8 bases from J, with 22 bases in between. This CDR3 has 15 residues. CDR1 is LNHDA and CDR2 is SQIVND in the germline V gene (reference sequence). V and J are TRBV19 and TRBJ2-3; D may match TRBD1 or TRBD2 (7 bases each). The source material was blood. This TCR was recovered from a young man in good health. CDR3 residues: CASTLREGARGTQYF. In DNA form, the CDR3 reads TGTGCCAGTACCCTTAGGGAGGGGGCTCGAGGTACGCAGTATTTT.